This T cell receptor beta chain was recorded in a study of blood T cell repertoires in COVID-19. Study in general: In each case, the material was cDNA or gDNA derived from T cells, B-cell-depleted T cells, or PBMCs.

This table comes from immunoSEQ multiplex PCR, and its TCRdb copy is limited to in-frame clones, with some not included. The table has about 50,000 clones, 86% seen once; the top ten hold 2.6%. CDR1 is SGHTA and CDR2 is FQGNSA in the germline V gene. Trimming cost V 3 bases and J 0 bases, with 6 bases left between them. This CDR3 has 15 amino acids. Seattle cases were enrolled at active infection and followed longitudinally. This TCR derives from a woman older than 75 with COVID-19, enrolled during active disease. The rearrangement links TRBV7-2 to TRBJ1-6, with a tentative D call TRBD1 (5 bases). Sequenced input: peripheral blood. As DNA, the CDR3 is TGTGCCAGCAGCTTTCAGGGCTCCTATAATTCACCCCTCCACTTT. Protein: CASSFQGSYNSPLHF.